Presented here are 17 T cell receptor beta chains from one specimen sequenced in a study of response to subunit inactivated influenza vaccine. TCRdb used MiXCR to reprocess the RT-PCR reads, holding one entry per CDR3 protein. This table has around 200,000 distinct CDR3 sequences, around 15% appearing once. The sequenced sample was CD8+ T cells sorted from PBMCs, obtained about 5 days after vaccination. The receptors shown here come from a man aged 45-65 years who received an inactivated influenza vaccine.

This clonotype showed up many times. V gene TRBV5-1 combines with J gene TRBJ2-2, with D possibly matching TRBD1 (5 bases). Trimming pared 7 bases from V and 8 bases from J, leaving 12 bases between. The CDR3 length is 12 residues. The V gene's germline CDR1 is SGHRS and CDR2 YFSETQ. This CDR3 is CASGAGSGELFF. CDR3 bases: TGCGCCAGCGGCGCAGGGTCAGGGGAGCTGTTTTTT.

There are a few counts of this clonotype. The V gene is TRBV2, the J gene TRBJ2-1, with D perhaps matching TRBD1 or TRBD2 (5 bases each). The CDR3 sequence is 13 residues long. Germline CDR1 reads SNHLY; CDR2 reads FYNNEI. V was pared by 7 bases and J by 13 bases, with 20 bases between. CDR3: CASTLNGDPRQFF. CDR3 in DNA: TGTGCCAGCACCCTGAATGGGGACCCACGCCAGTTCTTC.

This rearrangement joins TRBV15 to TRBJ2-1; 7 bases map to TRBD2. The CDR3 is made up of 15 amino acids. CDR1 and CDR2 from the germline V gene are LNHNV and YYDKDF (reference sequence). Trimming took 3 bases from V and 4 from J; bases not matched to a gene: 6. CDR3 bases: TGTGCCACCAGCAGGAGACGGGAGGCGTACAATGAGCAGTTCTTC. Protein sequence: CATSRRREAYNEQFF.

The chain carries TRBV7-9 and TRBJ2-3, with 10 bases matching TRBD2. The CDR3 has 15 amino acids. CDR1 is SEHNR and CDR2 is FQNEAQ in the germline V gene (reference sequence). Trimming took 4 bases from V and 5 from J; bases not matched to a gene: 6. The CDR3 coding sequence is TGTGCCAGCAGCTCGATAGCGGGAGGAGTAGATACGCAGTATTTT. It specifies CASSSIAGGVDTQYF.

This clonotype was detected only a few times. The J gene is TRBJ1-1, the V gene TRBV2; TRBD1 might be the D (5 bases). Trimming took 5 bases from V and 1 from J, leaving 11 bases between them. Germline CDR1 SNHLY, CDR2 FYNNEI. This CDR3 contains 14 residues. CDR3 residues: CASSLPTGNTEAFF. The DNA for the CDR3 is TGTGCCAGCAGTCTACCAACAGGGAACACTGAAGCTTTCTTT. The variable domain in full, with the rest retrieved from reference TRBV2 and TRBJ1-1, is EPEVTQTPSHQVTQMGQEVILRCVPISNHLYFYWYRQILGQKVEFLVSFYNNEISEKSEIFDDQFSVERPDGSNFTLKIRSTKLEDSAMYFCASSLPTGNTEAFFGQGTRLTVV.

V usage is TRBV24-1 and J usage is TRBJ2-1; D is unclear. The CDR3 totals 15 residues. Between the trimmed V and J ends, which lost 2 bases and 5 bases, there was a span of 12 bases. CDR1 and CDR2 (germline): KGHDR, SFDVKD. CDR3 DNA: TGTGCCACCAGTGATTCCCCACAGCTTAACAATGAGCAGTTCTTC. Protein sequence: CATSDSPQLNNEQFF.

This clonotype was detected ten times or more. This chain links TRBV11-2 with TRBJ2-7; D remains unclear. The V gene's germline CDR1 is SGHAT and CDR2 FQNNGV. Trimming cost V 1 base and J 5 bases, with 6 bases left between them. The CDR3 is 12 residues long. CDR3 sequence: CASSLVSDEQYF. The DNA of the CDR3 is TGTGCCAGCAGCTTAGTATCGGACGAGCAGTACTTC.

The genes are TRBV7-1 and TRBJ2-2; 7 nucleotides match TRBD2. TRBV7-1 qualifies as an ORF whose function is uncertain. With 11 bases clipped from V and 5 bases from J, the junction kept 8 bases outside the gene matches. The CDR3 has 13 residues. Written as DNA, the CDR3 is TGTGCCGGGGGGGAGTCGAGGACCGGGGAGCTGTTTTTT. It yields the protein CAGGESRTGELFF.

The table lists this clonotype with a few counts. The rearrangement uses TRBV9 and TRBJ2-2, with D perhaps matching TRBD1 or TRBD2 (5 bases each). V gave up 4 bases and J gave up 6 bases, with 16 bases separating them. The CDR3 is 15 amino acids. The germline CDR1 and CDR2 sequences are SGDLS and YYNGEE. The CDR3 is CASSSGTVGSGELFF. Written as DNA, the CDR3 is TGTGCCAGCAGCTCCGGGACGGTGGGGTCCGGGGAGCTGTTTTTT.

This clonotype was counted a few times. The rearrangement uses TRBV6-1 and TRBJ2-5; TRBD1 matches at 12 bases. J was trimmed by 5 bases and V by 4 bases; bases with no gene match: 5. Germline V gives CDR1 MNHNS, CDR2 SASEGT. The CDR3 length is 15 residues. The CDR3 DNA is TGTGCCAGCAGTGCAGGGACAGGGGGCGGGGAGACCCAGTACTTC. Translating gives CASSAGTGGGETQYF.

In this sample, this clonotype turned up a few times. The V call is TRBV6-1, the J call TRBJ2-7; 9 positions agree with TRBD1. The germline V gene has CDR1 MNHNS and CDR2 SASEGT. V was pared by 6 bases and J by 1 base, with 10 bases of the junction left unmatched. The CDR3 runs 16 residues. As DNA, the CDR3 is TGTGCCAGCAGGGAAACCGGGACAGGGATTTCCTACGAGCAGTACTTC. Encoded protein: CASRETGTGISYEQYF.

This rearrangement joins TRBV10-3 to TRBJ2-7, with 8 bases fitting TRBD1. Unmatched junction bases numbered 10, after V lost 10 bases and J lost 2 bases. Germline lookup yields CDR1 ENHRY and CDR2 SYGVKD. The CDR3 totals 14 residues. The CDR3 coding sequence is TGTGCCACGTCACGCCGGGACAGGCCCTACGAGCAGTACTTC. Amino acids: CATSRRDRPYEQYF.

A few counts support this clonotype. The V call is TRBV9, the J call TRBJ2-7; maybe TRBD2 (5 bases). The germline V gene encodes CDR1 SGDLS and CDR2 YYNGEE. The V and J ends lost 3 bases and 2 bases respectively, with 24 bases between them. This CDR3 is 18 amino acids long. CDR3 in amino acids: CASSGGRDSQSLPYEQYF. The CDR3 DNA is TGTGCCAGCAGCGGAGGGCGCGACTCGCAAAGTCTTCCCTACGAGCAGTACTTC.

The genes are TRBV29-1 and TRBJ2-1; 10 bases fit TRBD2. V lost 6 bases, J lost 4 bases, and 9 bases stayed unmatched. Germline CDR1 is SQVTM and CDR2 is ANQGSEA. The CDR3 loop spans 15 amino acids. The CDR3 DNA follows: TGCAGCGTCATACAAAGCGGGAGGGCGTACAATGAGCAGTTCTTC. It is translated as CSVIQSGRAYNEQFF.

V is TRBV4-2 and J is TRBJ2-5; a possible D gene is TRBD1 (5 bases). Germline V gives CDR1 LGHNA, CDR2 YNFKEQ. V lost 0 bases, J lost 1 base, and 9 bases lay in between. The CDR3 sequence is 15 residues long. The chain's CDR3 is CASSQEGQPQETQYF. The CDR3, as DNA: TGTGCCAGCAGCCAAGAGGGGCAGCCCCAAGAGACCCAGTACTTC.

The chain links TRBV7-9 to TRBJ2-5, with D hard to call. CDR3 length: 15 amino acids. Germline-derived CDR1 and CDR2 are SEHNR and FQNEAQ (reference sequence). V dropped 6 bases and J dropped 5 bases, with 19 bases sitting between them. This CDR3 reads CASSVVAGARETQYF. The CDR3 nucleotides are TGTGCCAGCAGTGTAGTGGCCGGCGCCAGGGAGACCCAGTACTTC.

This clonotype was picked up a small number of times. The V and J genes are TRBV6-1 and TRBJ2-3; D tentatively reads TRBD1 or TRBD2 (6 bases each). The CDR3 is 14 amino acids. Germline CDR1 reads MNHNS; CDR2 reads SASEGT. The germline V and J ends were trimmed by 5 bases and 1 base, with 10 bases remaining between them. The CDR3 sequence is CASSLGGRTDTQYF. In DNA, the CDR3 is TGTGCCAGCAGTCTCGGGGGCCGCACAGATACGCAGTATTTT.